The clone carrying this T cell receptor (beta chain) has ten or more counts. The V gene lost 0 bases and the J gene lost 4 bases, with 12 bases spanning the gap. This CDR3 is 15 amino acids long. Germline V lookup: CDR1 DFQATT, CDR2 SNEGSKA (reference sequence). The source of the sample is a study of T cells in Graves' hyperthyroidism and ophthalmopathy. Aged 18 to 65, the patients had hyperthyroidism that was newly diagnosed and had lasted under 2 months. PBMCs were collected from a roughly 9.7 ml volume of fresh peripheral blood. The CDR3 regions of TCR beta were amplified from RNA transcripts. In the first-round RT-PCR of the TCR CDR3, the HTBI primer set was used. TCRdb re-analysed the multiplex PCR reads in MiXCR, keeping a single row per CDR3 protein. The top ten hold roughly 49% of the sample, which has 340,000 or so distinct CDR3 sequences, about 18% seen once.

The chain carries TRBV20-1 and TRBJ1-4; D remains ambiguous. Sequenced input: blood. The receptor was derived from a woman aged 50 to 60 with Graves' hyperthyroidism. The CDR3 region has the DNA TGCAGTGCTAGAGATGCGGCCGGCATTAATGAAAAACTGTTTTTT. It yields the protein CSARDAAGINEKLFF.